This TCR beta chain was captured by sequencing in a study of T cell changes during pregnancy in multiple sclerosis. Sequencing used immunoSEQ multiplex PCR; TCRdb keeps in-frame clones, though not all of them. In the table there are some 54,000 clones, approximately 93% of which are singletons. The CDR3 runs to 17 residues. With V trimmed by 4 bases and J by 8 bases, 15 bases remained unmatched. Per germline, CDR1 MDHEN and CDR2 SYDVKM. This specimen was peripheral blood, taken after pregnancy. The chain employs TRBV28 and TRBJ2-1; 9 nucleotides align to TRBD1. The sequence was collected from a female donor with multiple sclerosis, enrolled in a pregnancy study. The CDR3 DNA reads TGTGCCAGCAGTTCAACAGGGACCGGGACAGGGAGCTATGAGCAGTTCTTC. Translated: CASSSTGTGTGSYEQFF.